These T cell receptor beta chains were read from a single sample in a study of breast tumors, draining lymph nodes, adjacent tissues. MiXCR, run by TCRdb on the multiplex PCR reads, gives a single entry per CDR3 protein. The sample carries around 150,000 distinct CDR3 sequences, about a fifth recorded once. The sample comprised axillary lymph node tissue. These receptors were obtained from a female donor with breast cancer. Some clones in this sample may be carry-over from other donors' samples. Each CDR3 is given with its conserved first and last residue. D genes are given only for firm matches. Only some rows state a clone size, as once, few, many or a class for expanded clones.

CDR3: CASGPAWGGTGSHEQYF
DNA: TGTGCCAGCGGTCCAGCCTGGGGGGGGACAGGGTCCCACGAGCAGTACTTC
J: TRBJ2-7
V: TRBV12-3/TRBV12-4
D: TRBD1
size: -

CDR3: CASIGEAWEKLFF
DNA: TGTGCCAGCATCGGGGAGGCTTGGGAAAAACTGTTTTTT
J: TRBJ1-4
V: TRBV28
D: -
size: -

CDR3: CASSLDWGWVDNEQFF
DNA: TGTGCCAGCAGCTTAGATTGGGGATGGGTTGACAATGAGCAGTTCTTC
J: TRBJ2-1
V: TRBV7-9
D: -
size: many

CDR3: CASSSPGPNTEAFF
DNA: TGTGCCAGCAGTTCGCCAGGGCCGAACACTGAAGCTTTCTTT
J: TRBJ1-1
V: TRBV6-5
D: -
size: -

CDR3: CSVDGTASDTQYF
DNA: TGCAGCGTTGATGGGACTGCGTCAGATACGCAGTATTTT
J: TRBJ2-3
V: TRBV29-1
D: -
size: many

CDR3: CASSERDDSPLHF
DNA: TGTGCCAGCAGTGAGAGGGATGATTCACCCCTCCACTTT
J: TRBJ1-6
V: TRBV25-1
D: -
size: -

CDR3: CAWSYWTYGYTF
DNA: TGTGCCTGGAGCTATTGGACCTATGGCTACACCTTC
J: TRBJ1-2
V: TRBV30
D: -
size: many

CDR3: CASRHSGTDTGELFF
DNA: TGTGCCAGTAGACATAGCGGCACTGACACCGGGGAGCTGTTTTTT
J: TRBJ2-2
V: TRBV19
D: -
size: few

CDR3: CASSLGGGARNEQFF
DNA: TGTGCCAGCAGTTTAGGGGGGGGCGCGAGGAATGAGCAGTTCTTC
J: TRBJ2-1
V: TRBV28
D: -
size: -

CDR3: CASSYEANVLIF
DNA: TGTGCCAGCAGTTATGAGGCCAACGTCCTGATTTTC
J: TRBJ2-6
V: TRBV28
D: -
size: -

CDR3: CSGLGGTGYNEQFF
DNA: TGCAGCGGCCTAGGGGGGACAGGTTACAATGAGCAGTTCTTC
J: TRBJ2-1
V: TRBV29-1
D: TRBD1
size: many

CDR3: CASSPGRSSGNTIYF
DNA: TGTGCCAGCAGTCCGGGACGGTCCTCTGGAAACACCATATATTTT
J: TRBJ1-3
V: TRBV12-3/TRBV12-4
D: -
size: many